The rows below give T cell receptor beta chains drawn from one sample of a study of T cell changes during pregnancy in multiple sclerosis. TCRdb keeps only in-frame clones here, not all; method: immunoSEQ multiplex PCR. In the table there are approximately 44,000 clones, 90% of which are singletons. Source: CD8+ T cells from peripheral blood mononuclear cells, taken in the third trimester of pregnancy. The receptors derive from a female donor with multiple sclerosis, enrolled in a pregnancy study. The CDR3 runs from the conserved cysteine through the conserved F or W. A D gene is named only where the DNA matches it firmly. Not every row has a clone size; where given, it reads once, few, many or a size class.

D | size | J | V | CDR3 | DNA
TRBD2 | NA | TRBJ2-5 | TRBV13 | CASSLVSSGGQETQYF | TGTGCCAGCAGCTTAGTTTCTAGCGGGGGACAAGAGACCCAGTACTTC
NA | few | TRBJ1-1 | TRBV29-1 | CSAPEASEAFF | TGCAGCGCACCTGAGGCCAGTGAAGCTTTCTTT
TRBD1 | NA | TRBJ1-5 | TRBV19 | CASSIDPGQGQPQHF | TGTGCCAGTAGTATAGACCCCGGACAGGGTCAGCCCCAGCATTTT
NA | NA | TRBJ1-2 | TRBV28 | CASSYPGANYGYTF | TGTGCCAGCAGTTACCCCGGGGCTAACTATGGCTACACCTTC
NA | NA | TRBJ2-5 | TRBV29-1 | CSGSTTEGAQYF | TGCAGCGGCAGTACTACCGAGGGGGCCCAGTACTTC
NA | NA | TRBJ2-5 | TRBV28 | CASSFPSETQYF | TGTGCCAGCAGTTTTCCTTCAGAGACCCAGTACTTC
TRBD2 | NA | TRBJ2-7 | TRBV7-9 | CASSPPGLAGYEQYF | TGTGCCAGCAGCCCCCCCGGACTAGCAGGCTACGAGCAGTACTTC
TRBD1 | once | TRBJ1-2 | TRBV27 | CASSLSRGHYGYTF | TGTGCCAGCAGTTTATCCAGGGGGCACTATGGCTACACCTTC
NA | NA | TRBJ1-1 | TRBV18 | CASTVGEVNTEAFF | TGTGCCAGCACGGTTGGGGAGGTGAACACTGAAGCTTTCTTT
NA | NA | TRBJ1-5 | TRBV13 | CASSLGGNSNQPQHF | TGTGCCAGCAGCTTAGGCGGGAATAGCAATCAGCCCCAGCATTTT
NA | NA | TRBJ2-2 | TRBV25-1 | CASSGFSGGQPGELFF | TGTGCCAGCAGTGGTTTCAGCGGAGGGCAGCCCGGGGAGCTGTTTTTT
TRBD1 | NA | TRBJ1-1 | TRBV19 | CASSIRTGGLNTEAFF | TGTGCCAGTAGTATTCGGACAGGGGGACTGAACACTGAAGCTTTCTTT
TRBD1 | NA | TRBJ2-7 | TRBV14 | CASSQDPDRVKGEQYF | TGTGCCAGCAGCCAAGATCCCGACAGGGTTAAAGGCGAGCAGTACTTC
TRBD2 | NA | TRBJ2-3 | TRBV5-4 | CASRSTSGPGVDTQYF | TGTGCCAGCAGAAGTACTAGCGGGCCTGGGGTAGATACGCAGTATTTT
NA | NA | TRBJ1-4 | TRBV28 | CASSLFLREGLATNEKLFF | TGTGCCAGCAGTTTATTTCTCCGCGAGGGCCTGGCAACTAATGAAAAACTGTTTTTT
NA | NA | TRBJ2-7 | TRBV27 | CASSFGGQYEQYF | TGTGCCAGCAGTTTTGGGGGACAATACGAGCAGTACTTC
TRBD1 | NA | TRBJ1-2 | TRBV27 | CASRGTAHGYTF | TGTGCCAGCAGGGGGACAGCTCATGGCTACACCTTC
TRBD1 | NA | TRBJ1-1 | TRBV9 | CASSTRTGATEAFF | TGTGCCAGCAGCACAAGGACAGGGGCCACTGAAGCTTTCTTT
TRBD1 | NA | TRBJ2-7 | TRBV6-5 | CASSYGAGGSYEQYF | TGTGCCAGCAGTTACGGGGCAGGGGGTTCCTACGAGCAGTACTTC
NA | NA | TRBJ2-1 | TRBV7-9 | CASRPLGQTNEQFF | TGTGCCAGCAGGCCCTTGGGACAAACTAATGAGCAGTTCTTC
NA | NA | TRBJ2-3 | TRBV11-3 | CASSFPGLSDTQYF | TGTGCCAGCAGCTTCCCCGGACTGTCAGATACGCAGTATTTT
TRBD1 | NA | TRBJ1-1 | TRBV5-4 | CASSWGQGLAEAFF | TGTGCCAGCAGCTGGGGACAGGGATTGGCTGAAGCTTTCTTT
TRBD1 | NA | TRBJ1-6 | TRBV13 | CASSLVEGDRDSPLHF | TGTGCCAGCAGCTTAGTAGAGGGTGACAGGGATTCACCCCTCCACTTT
NA | NA | TRBJ2-7 | TRBV4-1 | CASSKELTGVYYEQYF | TGCGCCAGCAGCAAAGAGTTGACGGGGGTATACTACGAGCAGTACTTC
NA | NA | TRBJ1-6 | TRBV9 | CASSQEGGYNSPLHF | TGTGCCAGCAGCCAAGAGGGGGGGTATAATTCACCCCTCCACTTT
TRBD1 | NA | TRBJ2-5 | TRBV28 | CASRPRRDYRDRQETQYF | TGTGCCAGCAGACCACGCCGGGATTACCGGGACAGGCAAGAGACCCAGTACTTC
NA | NA | TRBJ1-2 | TRBV29-1 | CSVEREGFNYGYTF | TGCAGCGTTGAAAGGGAGGGTTTTAACTATGGCTACACCTTC
NA | NA | TRBJ1-3 | TRBV28 | CASSQGIISFSGNTIYF | TGTGCCAGCAGTCAGGGGATTATCTCCTTCTCTGGAAACACCATATATTTT
NA | NA | TRBJ2-2 | TRBV13 | CASSLSPNTGELFF | TGTGCCAGCAGCTTATCTCCCAACACCGGGGAGCTGTTTTTT
NA | once | TRBJ1-1 | TRBV6-5 | CASSYRVGAGTEAFF | TGTGCCAGCAGTTACAGGGTAGGCGCGGGGACTGAAGCTTTCTTT
TRBD1 | once | TRBJ1-1 | TRBV30 | CAWSEGTGGEAFF | TGTGCCTGGAGTGAAGGGACAGGGGGCGAAGCTTTCTTT
TRBD2 | NA | TRBJ2-7 | TRBV6-1 | CASSALAGAFNEQYF | TGTGCCAGCAGTGCTCTAGCGGGAGCTTTCAACGAGCAGTACTTC
TRBD2 | NA | TRBJ2-3 | TRBV5-4 | CASSFSGGATDTQYF | TGTGCCAGCAGCTTTAGCGGGGGGGCAACAGATACGCAGTATTTT
NA | NA | TRBJ2-7 | TRBV7-8 | CASSRTEGLPDYEQYF | TGTGCCAGCAGCCGGACCGAGGGCCTGCCCGATTACGAGCAGTACTTC
NA | NA | TRBJ1-4 | TRBV15 | CATSSGGTNEKLFF | TGTGCCACCAGCAGCGGGGGAACTAATGAAAAACTGTTTTTT
TRBD2 | NA | TRBJ2-3 | TRBV11-3 | CASSLTSGGTDTQYF | TGTGCCAGCAGCTTAACTAGCGGGGGCACAGATACGCAGTATTTT
TRBD1 | NA | TRBJ2-5 | TRBV4-1 | CASSYRQGRGETQYF | TGCGCCAGCAGCTACCGACAGGGTAGGGGAGAGACCCAGTACTTC
NA | NA | TRBJ1-5 | TRBV28 | CASNSRGPQHF | TGTGCCAGCAACTCCCGGGGGCCCCAGCATTTT
TRBD2 | NA | TRBJ2-7 | TRBV18 | CASSSSGTLTYEQYF | TGTGCCAGCTCGTCGAGCGGGACCCTCACCTACGAGCAGTACTTC
TRBD1 | NA | TRBJ2-3 | TRBV2 | CASKRQGRSTDTQYF | TGTGCCAGCAAACGACAGGGCAGAAGCACAGATACGCAGTATTTT
TRBD1 | NA | TRBJ2-5 | TRBV5-1 | CASSLRLLGQGKETQYF | TGCGCCAGCAGCTTGAGATTGCTCGGACAGGGCAAAGAGACCCAGTACTTC
TRBD1 | NA | TRBJ2-5 | TRBV7-9 | CASSPPGQSLETQYF | TGTGCCAGCAGCCCCCCGGGACAGAGCCTAGAGACCCAGTACTTC
NA | NA | TRBJ2-7 | TRBV5-5 | CASSLGAGETYEQYF | TGTGCCAGCAGCTTGGGAGCAGGGGAAACCTACGAGCAGTACTTC
TRBD1 | NA | TRBJ2-7 | TRBV30 | CAWCGTGIYEQYF | TGTGCCTGGTGTGGGACAGGGATTTACGAGCAGTACTTC
NA | NA | TRBJ2-1 | TRBV19 | CASSNRPQGDEQFF | TGTGCCAGTAGTAATAGGCCCCAGGGCGATGAGCAGTTCTTC